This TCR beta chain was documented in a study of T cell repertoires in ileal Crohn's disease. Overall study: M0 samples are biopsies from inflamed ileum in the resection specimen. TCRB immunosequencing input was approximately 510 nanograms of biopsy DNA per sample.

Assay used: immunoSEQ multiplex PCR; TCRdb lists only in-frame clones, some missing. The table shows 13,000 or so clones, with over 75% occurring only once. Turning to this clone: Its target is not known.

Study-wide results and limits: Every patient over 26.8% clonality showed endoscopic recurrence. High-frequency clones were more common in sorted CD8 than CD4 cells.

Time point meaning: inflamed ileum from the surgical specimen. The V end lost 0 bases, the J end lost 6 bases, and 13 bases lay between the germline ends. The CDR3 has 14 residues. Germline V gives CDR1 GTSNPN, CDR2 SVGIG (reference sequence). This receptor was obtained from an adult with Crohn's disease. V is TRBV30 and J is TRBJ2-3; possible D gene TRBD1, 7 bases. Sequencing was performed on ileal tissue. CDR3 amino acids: CAWSVWQGGDTQYF. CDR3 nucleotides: TGTGCCTGGAGTGTATGGCAGGGGGGCGATACGCAGTATTTT. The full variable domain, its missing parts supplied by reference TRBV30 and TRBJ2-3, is SQTIHQWPATLVQPVGSPLSLECTVEGTSNPNLYWYRQAAGRGLQLLFYSVGIGQISSEVPQNLSASRPQDRQFILSSKKLLLSDSGFYLCAWSVWQGGDTQYFGPGTRLTVL.